This TCR beta chain originates from a study of T cells after yellow fever vaccination. In TCRdb, the 5' RACE reads were re-called with MiXCR into one record per CDR3 protein. Of roughly 99,000 distinct CDR3 sequences listed, about 6% are singletons. Germline loops: CDR1 DFQATT, CDR2 SNEGSKA (reference sequence). The V end lost 0 bases, the J end lost 6 bases, and 15 bases lay between the germline ends. The CDR3 has 15 amino acids. The chain is built from TRBV20-1 and TRBJ1-5; D remains ambiguous. Specimen: CD8+ T cells sorted from PBMCs, collected 10 days after the yellow fever booster vaccination. The TCR comes from a man younger than 35 who received the YFV17D yellow fever vaccine. The CDR3: CSARDPGLSGQPQHF. CDR3 in DNA: TGCAGTGCTAGAGATCCCGGGCTTAGCGGTCAGCCCCAGCATTTT.